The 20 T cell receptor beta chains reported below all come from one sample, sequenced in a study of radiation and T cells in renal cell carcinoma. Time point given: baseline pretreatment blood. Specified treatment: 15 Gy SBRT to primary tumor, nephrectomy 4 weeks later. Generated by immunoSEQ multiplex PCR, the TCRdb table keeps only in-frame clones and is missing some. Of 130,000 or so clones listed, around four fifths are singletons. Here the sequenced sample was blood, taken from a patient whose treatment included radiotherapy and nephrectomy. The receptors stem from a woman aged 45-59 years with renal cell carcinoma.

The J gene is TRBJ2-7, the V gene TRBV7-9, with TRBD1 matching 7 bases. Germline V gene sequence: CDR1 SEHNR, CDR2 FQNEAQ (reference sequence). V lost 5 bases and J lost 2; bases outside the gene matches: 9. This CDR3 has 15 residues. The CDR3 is CASSTSGTATYEQYF. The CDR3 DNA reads TGTGCCAGCAGCACCTCCGGGACAGCAACCTACGAGCAGTACTTC.

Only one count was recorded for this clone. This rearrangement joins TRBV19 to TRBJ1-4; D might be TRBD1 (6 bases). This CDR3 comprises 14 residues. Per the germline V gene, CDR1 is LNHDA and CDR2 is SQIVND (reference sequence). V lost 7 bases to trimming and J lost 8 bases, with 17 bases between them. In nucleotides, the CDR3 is TGTGCCAGTACCCACACACCCGGGGGCGAAAAACTGTTTTTT. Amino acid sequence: CASTHTPGGEKLFF. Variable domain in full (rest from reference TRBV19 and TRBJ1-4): DGGITQSPKYLFRKEGQNVTLSCEQNLNHDAMYWYRQDPGQGLRLIYYSQIVNDFQKGDIAEGYSVSREKKESFPLTVTSAQKNPTAFYLCASTHTPGGEKLFFGSGTQLSVL.

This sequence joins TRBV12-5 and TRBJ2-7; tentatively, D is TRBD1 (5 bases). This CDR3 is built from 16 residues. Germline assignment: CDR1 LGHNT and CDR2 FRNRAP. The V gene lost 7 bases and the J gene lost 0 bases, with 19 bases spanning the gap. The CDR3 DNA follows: TGTGCTAGTGCCAAAACAATGGACGACAGCTCCTACGAGCAGTACTTC. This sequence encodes CASAKTMDDSSYEQYF.

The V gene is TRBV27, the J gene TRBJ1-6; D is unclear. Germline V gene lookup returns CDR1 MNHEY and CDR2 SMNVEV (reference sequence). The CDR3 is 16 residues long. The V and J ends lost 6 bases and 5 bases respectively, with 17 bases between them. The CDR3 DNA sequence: TGTGCCAGCAGGATTCGGCCTGGGCAGGATAATTCACCCCTCCACTTT. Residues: CASRIRPGQDNSPLHF.

CDR3 nucleotides: TGTGCCATGTGCGAGCAGTACTTC. This sequence encodes CAMCEQYF. The chain links TRBV19 to TRBJ2-7; unclear D gene. The germline gives CDR1 LNHDA, CDR2 SQIVND (reference sequence). This CDR3 has 8 amino acids. With 10 bases removed from V and 6 bases from J, the gap between germline ends came to 4 bases.

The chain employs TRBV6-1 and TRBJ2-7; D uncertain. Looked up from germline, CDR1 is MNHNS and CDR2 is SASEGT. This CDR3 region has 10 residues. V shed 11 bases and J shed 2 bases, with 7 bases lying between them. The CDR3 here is CASATYEQYF. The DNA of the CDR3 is TGTGCCTCCGCGACCTACGAGCAGTACTTC.

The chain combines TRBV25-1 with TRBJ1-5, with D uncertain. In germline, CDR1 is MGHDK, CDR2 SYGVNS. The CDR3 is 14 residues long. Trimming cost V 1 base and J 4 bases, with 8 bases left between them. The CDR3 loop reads CASSESGWNQPQHF. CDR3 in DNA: TGTGCCAGCAGTGAATCTGGTTGGAATCAGCCCCAGCATTTT.

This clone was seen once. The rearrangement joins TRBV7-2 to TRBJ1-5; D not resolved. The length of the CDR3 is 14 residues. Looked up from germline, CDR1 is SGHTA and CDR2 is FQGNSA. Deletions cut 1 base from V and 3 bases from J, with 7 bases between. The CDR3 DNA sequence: TGTGCCAGCAGCTTAGGAGGTGTCAATCAGCCCCAGCATTTT. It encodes CASSLGGVNQPQHF.

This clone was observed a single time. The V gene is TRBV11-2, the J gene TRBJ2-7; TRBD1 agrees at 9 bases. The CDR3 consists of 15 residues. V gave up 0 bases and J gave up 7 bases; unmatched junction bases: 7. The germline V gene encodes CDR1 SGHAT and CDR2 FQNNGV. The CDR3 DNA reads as TGTGCCAGCAGCTTAGATCCGGGACAGGGTTATGAGCAGTACTTC. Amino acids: CASSLDPGQGYEQYF. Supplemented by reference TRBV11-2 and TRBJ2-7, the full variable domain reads EAGVAQSPRYKIIEKRQSVAFWCNPISGHATLYWYQQILGQGPKLLIQFQNNGVVDDSQLPKDRFSAERLKGVDSTLKIQPAKLEDSAVYLCASSLDPGQGYEQYFGPGTRLTVT.

The CDR3 is CASHGQGEETQYF. CDR3 nucleotides: TGCGCCAGCCACGGACAGGGAGAAGAGACCCAGTACTTC. This chain connects TRBV5-1 to TRBJ2-5; 8 nucleotides line up with TRBD1. CDR1 is SGHRS, CDR2 YFSETQ, per germline. With V trimmed by 7 bases and J by 3 bases, 5 bases remained unmatched. CDR3 size: 13 residues.

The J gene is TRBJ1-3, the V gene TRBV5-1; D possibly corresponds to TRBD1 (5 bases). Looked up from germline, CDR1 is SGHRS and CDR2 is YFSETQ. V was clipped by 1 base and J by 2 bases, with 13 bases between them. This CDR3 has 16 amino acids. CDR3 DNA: TGCGCCAGCAGCTTGAATTTTGGGGGTCCTGGAAACACCATATATTTT. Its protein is CASSLNFGGPGNTIYF.

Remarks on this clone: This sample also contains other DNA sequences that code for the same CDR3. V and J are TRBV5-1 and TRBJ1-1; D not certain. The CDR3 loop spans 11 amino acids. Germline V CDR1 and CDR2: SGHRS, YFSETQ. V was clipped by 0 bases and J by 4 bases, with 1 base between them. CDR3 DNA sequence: TGCGCCAGCAGCTTGGGCACTGAAGCTTTCTTT. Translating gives CASSLGTEAFF.

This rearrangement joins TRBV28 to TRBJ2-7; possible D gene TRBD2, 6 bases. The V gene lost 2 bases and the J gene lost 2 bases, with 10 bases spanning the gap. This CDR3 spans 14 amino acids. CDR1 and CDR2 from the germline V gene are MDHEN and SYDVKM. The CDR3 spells CASSLTRGPYEQYF. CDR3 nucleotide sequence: TGTGCCAGCAGTTTAACGCGGGGCCCCTACGAGCAGTACTTC. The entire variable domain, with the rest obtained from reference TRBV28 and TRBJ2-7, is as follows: DVKVTQSSRYLVKRTGEKVFLECVQDMDHENMFWYRQDPGLGLRLIYFSYDVKMKEKGDIPEGYSVSREKKERFSLILESASTNQTSMYLCASSLTRGPYEQYFGPGTRLTVT.

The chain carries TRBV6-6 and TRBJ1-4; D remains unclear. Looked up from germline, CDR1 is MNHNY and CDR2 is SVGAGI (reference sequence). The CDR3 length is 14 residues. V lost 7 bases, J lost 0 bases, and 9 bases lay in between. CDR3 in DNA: TGTGCCAGCACCTTTTTTACAACTAATGAAAAACTGTTTTTT. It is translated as CASTFFTTNEKLFF.

Written as DNA, the CDR3 is TGTGCCAGCAGCCTCCGGGACAGGGAGACCCAGTACTTC. Translating it yields CASSLRDRETQYF. The chain couples TRBV7-9 to TRBJ2-5; 8 nucleotides agree with TRBD1. The V gene end was trimmed by 5 bases and the J gene end by 5 bases; junction bases not matched to a gene: 4. Germline CDR1 and CDR2: SEHNR and FQNEAQ (reference sequence). There are 13 residues in the CDR3.

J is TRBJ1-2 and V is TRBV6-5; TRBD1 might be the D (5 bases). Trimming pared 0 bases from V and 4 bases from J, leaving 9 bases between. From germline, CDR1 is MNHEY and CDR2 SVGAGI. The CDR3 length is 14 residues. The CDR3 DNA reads TGTGCCAGCAGTTACTCGGACGGGACCTATGGCTACACCTTC. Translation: CASSYSDGTYGYTF.

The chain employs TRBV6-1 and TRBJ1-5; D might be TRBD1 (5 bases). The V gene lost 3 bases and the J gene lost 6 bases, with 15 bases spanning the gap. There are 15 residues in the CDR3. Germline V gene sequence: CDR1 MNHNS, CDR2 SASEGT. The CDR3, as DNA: TGTGCCAGCAGTGAGGGACGGAATTGGCCTCAGCCCCAGCATTTT. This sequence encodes CASSEGRNWPQPQHF.

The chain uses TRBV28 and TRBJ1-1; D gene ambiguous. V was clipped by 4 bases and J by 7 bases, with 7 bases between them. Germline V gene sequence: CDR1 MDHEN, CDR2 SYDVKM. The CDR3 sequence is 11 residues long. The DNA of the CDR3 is TGTGCCAGCAGTTCGTGGATTGAAGCTTTCTTT. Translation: CASSSWIEAFF. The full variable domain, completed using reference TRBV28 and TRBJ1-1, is DVKVTQSSRYLVKRTGEKVFLECVQDMDHENMFWYRQDPGLGLRLIYFSYDVKMKEKGDIPEGYSVSREKKERFSLILESASTNQTSMYLCASSSWIEAFFGQGTRLTVV.

The CDR3 coding sequence is TGTGCCATCAGTGAGTCTCCAGAAATGAACACTGAAGCTTTCTTT. Translation: CAISESPEMNTEAFF. The chain combines TRBV10-3 with TRBJ1-1; no definite D call. Germline values: CDR1 ENHRY, CDR2 SYGVKD. This CDR3 is 15 amino acids long. Between the trimmed V and J ends, which lost 0 bases and 0 bases, there was a span of 8 bases.

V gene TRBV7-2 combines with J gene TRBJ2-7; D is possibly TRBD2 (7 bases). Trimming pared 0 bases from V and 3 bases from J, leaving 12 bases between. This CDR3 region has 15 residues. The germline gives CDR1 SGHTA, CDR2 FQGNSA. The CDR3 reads CASSLAVRGGYEQYF. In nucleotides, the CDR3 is TGTGCCAGCAGCTTAGCGGTAAGGGGGGGCTACGAGCAGTACTTC.